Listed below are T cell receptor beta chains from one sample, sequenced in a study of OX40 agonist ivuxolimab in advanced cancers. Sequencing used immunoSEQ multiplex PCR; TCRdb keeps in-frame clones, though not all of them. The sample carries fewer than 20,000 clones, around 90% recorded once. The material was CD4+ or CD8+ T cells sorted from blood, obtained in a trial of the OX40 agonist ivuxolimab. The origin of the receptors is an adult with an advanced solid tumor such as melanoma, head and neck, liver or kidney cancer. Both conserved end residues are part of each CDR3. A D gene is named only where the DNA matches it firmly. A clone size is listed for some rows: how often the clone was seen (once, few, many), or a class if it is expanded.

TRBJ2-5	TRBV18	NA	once	CASSPVRLDYQETQYF	TGTGCCAGCTCACCAGTCAGATTGGACTACCAAGAGACCCAGTACTTC
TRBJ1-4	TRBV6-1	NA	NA	CASSYQRTNEKLFF	TGTGCCAGCAGTTATCAACGGACTAATGAAAAACTGTTTTTT
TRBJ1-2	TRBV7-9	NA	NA	CASSPPGNYGYTF	TGTGCCAGCAGCCCCCCGGGGAACTATGGCTACACCTTC
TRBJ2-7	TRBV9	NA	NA	CASSVGTGADYEQYF	TGTGCCAGCAGCGTAGGGACGGGAGCCGACTACGAGCAGTACTTC
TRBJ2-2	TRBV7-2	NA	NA	CASSLSRSGDGTGELFF	TGTGCCAGCAGCTTAAGTCGATCAGGGGATGGGACCGGGGAGCTGTTTTTT
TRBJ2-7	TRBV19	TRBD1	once	CASTIGQGPYEQYF	TGTGCCAGTACCATAGGACAGGGTCCCTACGAGCAGTACTTC
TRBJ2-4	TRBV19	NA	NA	CASSIVGEGLVGNIQYF	TGTGCCAGTAGTATAGTCGGGGAAGGGTTGGTCGGGAACATTCAGTACTTC
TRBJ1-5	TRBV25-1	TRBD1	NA	CASQGQGANQPQHF	TGTGCCAGCCAGGGACAGGGGGCAAATCAGCCCCAGCATTTT
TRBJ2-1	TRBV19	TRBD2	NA	CASSTSGSGNEQFF	TGTGCCAGTAGTACTAGCGGGAGTGGCAATGAGCAGTTCTTC
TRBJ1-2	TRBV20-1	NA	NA	CSASLLSGYTF	TGCAGTGCTAGTTTGCTTTCTGGCTACACCTTC
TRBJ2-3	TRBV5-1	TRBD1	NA	CASTYRDRETDTQYF	TGCGCCAGCACCTACCGGGACAGGGAGACAGATACGCAGTATTTT
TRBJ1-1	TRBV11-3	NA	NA	CASSLVGRVNTEAFF	TGTGCCAGCAGCTTAGTCGGGCGGGTGAACACTGAAGCTTTCTTT
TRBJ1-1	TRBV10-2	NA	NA	CASSEERLLNTEAFF	TGCGCCAGCAGTGAAGAGAGACTCTTGAACACTGAAGCTTTCTTT
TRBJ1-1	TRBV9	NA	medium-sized	CASSVGAGYEAFF	TGTGCCAGCAGCGTAGGGGCAGGCTATGAAGCTTTCTTT
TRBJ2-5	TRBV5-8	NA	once	CASSLTGSGETQYF	TGTGCCAGCAGCTTAACCGGGAGCGGAGAGACCCAGTACTTC
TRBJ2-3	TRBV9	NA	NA	CASTSPHTDTQYF	TGTGCCAGCACCTCACCTCACACAGATACGCAGTATTTT
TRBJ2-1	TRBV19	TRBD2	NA	CASSSAASGRNEQFF	TGTGCCAGTAGTAGCGCGGCTAGCGGGAGGAATGAGCAGTTCTTC
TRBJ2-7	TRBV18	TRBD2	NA	CASSRGTSPREQYF	TGTGCCAGCTCACGTGGGACTAGCCCGCGCGAGCAGTACTTC
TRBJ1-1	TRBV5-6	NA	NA	CASSLLFQGSMNTEAFF	TGTGCCAGCAGCTTGCTTTTTCAGGGTTCCATGAACACTGAAGCTTTCTTT
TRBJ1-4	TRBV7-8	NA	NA	CASSLSTTREKLFF	TGTGCCAGCAGCTTAAGTACAACCCGTGAAAAACTGTTTTTT
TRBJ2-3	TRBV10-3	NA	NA	CAIRVTSGTDTQYF	TGTGCCATCAGAGTAACTAGTGGCACAGATACGCAGTATTTT
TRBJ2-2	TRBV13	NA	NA	CASSYPLLGSTGELFF	TGTGCCAGCAGCTATCCTCTACTAGGGTCTACCGGGGAGCTGTTTTTT
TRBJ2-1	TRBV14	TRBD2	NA	CASSQDKYLSRGLAVYNEQFF	TGTGCCAGCAGCCAAGATAAGTATTTGTCTCGGGGACTAGCGGTTTACAATGAGCAGTTCTTC
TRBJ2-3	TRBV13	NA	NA	CASSLRSSTDTQYF	TGTGCCAGCAGCTTACGCAGTAGCACAGATACGCAGTATTTT
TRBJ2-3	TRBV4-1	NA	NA	CASSQEPAGNTDTQYF	TGCGCCAGCAGCCAAGAACCGGCGGGGAACACAGATACGCAGTATTTT
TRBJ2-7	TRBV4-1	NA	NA	CASSQGSPGYEQYF	TGCGCCAGCAGCCAAGGGTCCCCCGGGTACGAGCAGTACTTC
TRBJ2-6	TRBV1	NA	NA	CTSRLAQSRANVLTF	TGCACCAGCAGGCTTGCACAAAGTCGGGCCAACGTCCTGACTTTC
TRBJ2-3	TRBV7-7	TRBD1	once	CASSTGGTDTQYF	TGTGCCAGCAGCACAGGGGGCACAGATACGCAGTATTTT
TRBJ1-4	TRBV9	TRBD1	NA	CASSVEGQGREKLFF	TGTGCCAGCAGCGTAGAGGGACAGGGGCGTGAAAAACTGTTTTTT
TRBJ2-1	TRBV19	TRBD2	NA	CASSRLAGAAYNEQFF	TGTGCCAGTAGCCGACTAGCGGGGGCCGCCTACAATGAGCAGTTCTTC
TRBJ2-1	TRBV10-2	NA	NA	CASSEYPRDNEQFF	TGCGCCAGCAGTGAGTACCCCCGGGACAATGAGCAGTTCTTC
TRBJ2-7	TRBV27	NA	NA	CASSSTGRASYEQYF	TGTGCCAGCAGTTCCACAGGGCGCGCGAGCTACGAGCAGTACTTC
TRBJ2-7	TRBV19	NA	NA	CASSISGPYEQYF	TGTGCCAGTAGTATCAGCGGACCCTACGAGCAGTACTTC
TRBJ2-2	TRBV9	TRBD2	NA	CASKLAGETGELFF	TGTGCCAGCAAACTAGCGGGAGAGACCGGGGAGCTGTTTTTT
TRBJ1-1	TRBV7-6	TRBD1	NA	CASRTGGTEAFF	TGTGCCAGCAGAACAGGGGGTACTGAAGCTTTCTTT
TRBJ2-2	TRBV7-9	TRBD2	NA	CASRTGGTGELFF	TGTGCCAGCAGAACGGGGGGCACCGGGGAGCTGTTTTTT
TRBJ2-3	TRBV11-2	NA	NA	CASTFRERADTQYF	TGTGCCAGCACTTTCCGGGAGCGGGCAGATACGCAGTATTTT
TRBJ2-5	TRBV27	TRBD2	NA	CASSLVAGESSQYF	TGTGCCAGCAGTCTAGTAGCGGGAGAAAGTTCCCAGTACTTC
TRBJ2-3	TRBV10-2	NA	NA	CASMGGQTTDTQYF	TGCGCCAGCATGGGGGGTCAAACCACAGATACGCAGTATTTT
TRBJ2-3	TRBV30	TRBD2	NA	CAWSAGLGTDTQYF	TGTGCCTGGAGTGCAGGACTAGGCACAGATACGCAGTATTTT
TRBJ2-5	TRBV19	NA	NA	CASSMSGWTQETQYF	TGTGCCAGTAGTATGTCCGGGTGGACACAAGAGACCCAGTACTTC